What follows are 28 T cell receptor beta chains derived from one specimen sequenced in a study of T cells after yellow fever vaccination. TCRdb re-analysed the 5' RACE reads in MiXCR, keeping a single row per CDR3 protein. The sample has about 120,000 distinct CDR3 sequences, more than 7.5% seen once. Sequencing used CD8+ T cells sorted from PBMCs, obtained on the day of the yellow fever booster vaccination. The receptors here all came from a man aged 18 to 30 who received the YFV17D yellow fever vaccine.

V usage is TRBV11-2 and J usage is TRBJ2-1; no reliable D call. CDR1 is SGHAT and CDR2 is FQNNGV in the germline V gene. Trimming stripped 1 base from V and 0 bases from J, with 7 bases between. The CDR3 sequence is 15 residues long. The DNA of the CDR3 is TGTGCCAGCAGCTTAGGACCGGGCTCCTACAATGAGCAGTTCTTC. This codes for CASSLGPGSYNEQFF.

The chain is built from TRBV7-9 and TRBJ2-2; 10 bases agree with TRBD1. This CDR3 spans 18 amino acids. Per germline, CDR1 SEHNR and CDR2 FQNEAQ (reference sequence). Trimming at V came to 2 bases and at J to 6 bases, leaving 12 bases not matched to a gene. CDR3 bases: TGTGCCAGCAGCTTAATGGGACAGGGGATGTCTCCCGCCGGGGAGCTGTTTTTT. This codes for CASSLMGQGMSPAGELFF.

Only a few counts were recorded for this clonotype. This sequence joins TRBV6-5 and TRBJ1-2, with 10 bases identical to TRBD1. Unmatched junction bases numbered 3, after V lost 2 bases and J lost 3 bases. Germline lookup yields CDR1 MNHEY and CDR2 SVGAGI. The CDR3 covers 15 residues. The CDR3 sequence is CASSYLGQGDYGYTF. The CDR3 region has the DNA TGTGCCAGCAGTTACCTAGGACAGGGGGACTATGGCTACACCTTC.

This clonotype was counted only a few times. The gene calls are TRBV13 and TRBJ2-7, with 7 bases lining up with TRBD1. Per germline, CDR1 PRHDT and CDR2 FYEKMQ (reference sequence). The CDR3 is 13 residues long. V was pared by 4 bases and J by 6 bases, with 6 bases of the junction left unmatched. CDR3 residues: CASSWGTDGEQYF. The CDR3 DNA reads TGTGCCAGCAGCTGGGGGACAGACGGCGAGCAGTACTTC.

DNA for the CDR3: TGCGCCAGCAGCTCCAACATCGGGACAGGGTCTGGGGACACCGGGGAGCTGTTTTTT. It is translated as CASSSNIGTGSGDTGELFF. This chain links TRBV5-1 with TRBJ2-2; 9 nucleotides agree with TRBD1. The CDR3 loop spans 19 amino acids. V shed 3 bases, J shed 3 bases, and the junction held 15 bases outside the gene matches. CDR1 is SGHRS and CDR2 is YFSETQ in the germline V gene.

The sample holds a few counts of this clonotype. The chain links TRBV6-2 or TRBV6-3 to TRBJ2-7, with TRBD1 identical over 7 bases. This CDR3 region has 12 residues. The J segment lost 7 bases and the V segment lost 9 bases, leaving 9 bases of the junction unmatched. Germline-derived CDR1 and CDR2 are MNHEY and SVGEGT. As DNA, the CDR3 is TGTGCCAGTGAAGACAGGGTGAAGGAGCAGTACTTC. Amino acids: CASEDRVKEQYF.

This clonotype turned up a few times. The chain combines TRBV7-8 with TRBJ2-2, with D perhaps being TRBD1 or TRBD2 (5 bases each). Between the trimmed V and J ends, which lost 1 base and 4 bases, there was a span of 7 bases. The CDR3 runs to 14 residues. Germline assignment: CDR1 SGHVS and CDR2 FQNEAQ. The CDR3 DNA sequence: TGTGCCAGCAGCTTAGATGGGGGCACCGGGGAGCTGTTTTTT. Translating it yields CASSLDGGTGELFF.

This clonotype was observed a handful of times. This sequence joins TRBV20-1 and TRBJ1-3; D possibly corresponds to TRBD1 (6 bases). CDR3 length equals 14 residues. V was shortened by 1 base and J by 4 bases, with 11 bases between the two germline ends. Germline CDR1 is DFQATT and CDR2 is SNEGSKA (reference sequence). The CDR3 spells CSARAPGDGNTIYF. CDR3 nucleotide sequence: TGCAGTGCTAGAGCGCCAGGGGACGGAAACACCATATATTTT.

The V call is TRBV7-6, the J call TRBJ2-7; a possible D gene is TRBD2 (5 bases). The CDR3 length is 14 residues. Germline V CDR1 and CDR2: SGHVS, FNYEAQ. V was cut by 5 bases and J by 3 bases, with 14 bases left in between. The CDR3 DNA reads TGTGCCAGCAGCCGCGCTACTAGTGGCTACGAGCAGTACTTC. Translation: CASSRATSGYEQYF. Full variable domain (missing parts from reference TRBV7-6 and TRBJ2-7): GAGVSQSPRYKVTKRGQDVALRCDPISGHVSLYWYRQALGQGPEFLTYFNYEAQQDKSGLPNDRFSAERPEGSISTLTIQRTEQRDSAMYRCASSRATSGYEQYFGPGTRLTVT.

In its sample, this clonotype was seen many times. CDR3 sequence reads: CASRSSYNSPLHF. In DNA form, the CDR3 reads TGTGCCAGCAGGAGCTCCTATAATTCACCCCTCCACTTT. The V gene is TRBV12-3 or TRBV12-4, the J gene TRBJ1-6; D is unresolved. With 6 bases removed from V and 0 bases from J, the gap between germline ends came to 3 bases. The CDR3 has 13 amino acids.

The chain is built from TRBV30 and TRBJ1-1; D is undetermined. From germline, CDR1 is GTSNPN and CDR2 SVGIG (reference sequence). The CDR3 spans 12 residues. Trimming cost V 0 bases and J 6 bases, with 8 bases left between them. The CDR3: CAWSVPGAEAFF. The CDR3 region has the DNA TGTGCCTGGAGTGTACCTGGGGCTGAAGCTTTCTTT.

The CDR3 bases are TGTGCCAGCAGGTCATGGGACAGGGGGTTCACTAACTATGGCTACACCTTC. It translates to CASRSWDRGFTNYGYTF. The chain recombines TRBV7-9 with TRBJ1-2; 11 positions agree with TRBD1. Looked up from germline, CDR1 is SEHNR and CDR2 is FQNEAQ (reference sequence). This CDR3 spans 17 amino acids. After removal of 6 bases from V and 0 bases from J, the junction contained 9 bases not matched to a gene.

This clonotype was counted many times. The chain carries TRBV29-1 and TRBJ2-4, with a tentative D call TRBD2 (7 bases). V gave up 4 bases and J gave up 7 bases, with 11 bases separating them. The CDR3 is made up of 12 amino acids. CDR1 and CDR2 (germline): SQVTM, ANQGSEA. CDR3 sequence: CSVVRGGNIQYF. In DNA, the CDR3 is TGCAGCGTTGTCAGGGGAGGGAACATTCAGTACTTC.

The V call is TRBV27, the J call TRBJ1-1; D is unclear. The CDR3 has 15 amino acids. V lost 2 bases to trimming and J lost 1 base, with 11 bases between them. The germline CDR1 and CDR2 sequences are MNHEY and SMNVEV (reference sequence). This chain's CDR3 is CASSLGTDGNTEAFF. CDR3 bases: TGTGCCAGCAGTTTAGGTACGGACGGGAACACTGAAGCTTTCTTT.

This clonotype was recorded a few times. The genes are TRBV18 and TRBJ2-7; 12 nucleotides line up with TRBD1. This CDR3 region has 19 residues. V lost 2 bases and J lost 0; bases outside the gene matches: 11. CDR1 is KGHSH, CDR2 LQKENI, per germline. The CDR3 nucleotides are TGTGCCAGCTCACCAGCGGGGACAGGGGGCGCGACAAGCTCCTACGAGCAGTACGTC. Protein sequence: CASSPAGTGGATSSYEQYV.

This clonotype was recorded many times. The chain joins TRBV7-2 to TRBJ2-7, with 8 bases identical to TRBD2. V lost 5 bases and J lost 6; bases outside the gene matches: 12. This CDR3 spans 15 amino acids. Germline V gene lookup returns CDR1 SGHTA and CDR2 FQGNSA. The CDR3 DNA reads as TGTGCCAGCAGCCTGTTGCGGGGGGCCGGGAGCGAGCAGTACTTC. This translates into CASSLLRGAGSEQYF. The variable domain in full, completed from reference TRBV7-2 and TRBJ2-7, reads GAGVSQSPSNKVTEKGKDVELRCDPISGHTALYWYRQSLGQGLEFLIYFQGNSAPDKSGLPSDRFSAERTGGSVSTLTIQRTQQEDSAVYLCASSLLRGAGSEQYFGPGTRLTVT.

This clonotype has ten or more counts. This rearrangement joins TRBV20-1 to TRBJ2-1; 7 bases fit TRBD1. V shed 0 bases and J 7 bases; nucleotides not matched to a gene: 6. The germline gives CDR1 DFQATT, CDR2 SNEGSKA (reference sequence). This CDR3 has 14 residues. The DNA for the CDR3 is TGCAGTGCTAGAGATCTGACAGGGAAAAATGAGCAGTTCTTC. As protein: CSARDLTGKNEQFF.

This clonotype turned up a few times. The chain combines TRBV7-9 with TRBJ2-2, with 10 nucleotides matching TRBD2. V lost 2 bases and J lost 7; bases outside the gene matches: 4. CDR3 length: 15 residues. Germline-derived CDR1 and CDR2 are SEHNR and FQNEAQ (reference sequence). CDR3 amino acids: CASSLSTSGFGELFF. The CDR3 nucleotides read TGTGCCAGCAGCTTATCGACTAGCGGGTTCGGGGAGCTGTTTTTT.

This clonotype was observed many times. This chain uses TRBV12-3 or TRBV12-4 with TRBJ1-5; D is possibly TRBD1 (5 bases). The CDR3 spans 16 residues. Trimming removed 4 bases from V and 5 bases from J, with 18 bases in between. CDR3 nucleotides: TGTGCCAGCAGTTCGAATAGGGGAAGGAGGGATCAGCCCCAGCATTTT. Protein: CASSSNRGRRDQPQHF.

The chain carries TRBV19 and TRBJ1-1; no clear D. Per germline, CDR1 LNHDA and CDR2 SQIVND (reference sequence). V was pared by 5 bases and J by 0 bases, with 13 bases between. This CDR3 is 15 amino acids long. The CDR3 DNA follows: TGTGCCAGTAGTCCAAAGACTGACATGAACACTGAAGCTTTCTTT. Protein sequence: CASSPKTDMNTEAFF.

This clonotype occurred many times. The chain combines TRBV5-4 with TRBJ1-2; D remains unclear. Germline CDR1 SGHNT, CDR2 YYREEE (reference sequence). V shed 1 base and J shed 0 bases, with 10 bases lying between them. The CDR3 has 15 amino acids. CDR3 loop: CASSLSKAANYGYTF. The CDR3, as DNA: TGTGCCAGCAGCTTGAGTAAAGCAGCTAACTATGGCTACACCTTC.

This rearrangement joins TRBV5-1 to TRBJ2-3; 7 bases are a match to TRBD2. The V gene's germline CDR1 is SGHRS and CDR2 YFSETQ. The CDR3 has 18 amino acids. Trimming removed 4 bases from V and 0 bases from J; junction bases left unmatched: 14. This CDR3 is CASSPMGKTSSSTDTQYF. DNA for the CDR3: TGCGCCAGCAGCCCGATGGGGAAGACTAGCTCAAGCACAGATACGCAGTATTTT.

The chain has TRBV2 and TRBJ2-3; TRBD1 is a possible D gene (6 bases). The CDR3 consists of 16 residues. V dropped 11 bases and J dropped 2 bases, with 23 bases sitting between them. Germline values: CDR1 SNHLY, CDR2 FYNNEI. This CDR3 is CASQRSRDTSTDTQYF. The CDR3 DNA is TGTGCCTCTCAGAGGAGCCGGGACACCTCCACAGATACGCAGTATTTT.

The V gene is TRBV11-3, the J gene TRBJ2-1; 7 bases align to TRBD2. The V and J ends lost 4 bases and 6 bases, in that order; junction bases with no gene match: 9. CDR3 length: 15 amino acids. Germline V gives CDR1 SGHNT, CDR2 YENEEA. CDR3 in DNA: TGTGCCAGCAGCTACCACGCTAGCGGTGTCAATGAGCAGTTCTTC. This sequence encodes CASSYHASGVNEQFF. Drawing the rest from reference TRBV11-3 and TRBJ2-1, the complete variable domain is EAGVVQSPRYKIIEKKQPVAFWCNPISGHNTLYWYLQNLGQGPELLIRYENEEAVDDSQLPKDRFSAERLKGVDSTLKIQPAELGDSAVYLCASSYHASGVNEQFFGPGTRLTVL.

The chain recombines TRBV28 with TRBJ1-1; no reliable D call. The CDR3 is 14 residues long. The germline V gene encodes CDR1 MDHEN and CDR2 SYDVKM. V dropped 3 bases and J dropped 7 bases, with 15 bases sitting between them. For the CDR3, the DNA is TGTGCCAGCAGTTTTCTACGGGGTAGTAGTGAAGCTTTCTTT. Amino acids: CASSFLRGSSEAFF.

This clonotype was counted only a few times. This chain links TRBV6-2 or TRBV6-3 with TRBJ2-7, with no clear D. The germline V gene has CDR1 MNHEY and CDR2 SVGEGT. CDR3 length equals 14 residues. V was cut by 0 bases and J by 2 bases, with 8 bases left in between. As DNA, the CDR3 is TGTGCCAGCAGTTACTCGGCCAGTCCCTACGAGCAGTACTTC. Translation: CASSYSASPYEQYF.

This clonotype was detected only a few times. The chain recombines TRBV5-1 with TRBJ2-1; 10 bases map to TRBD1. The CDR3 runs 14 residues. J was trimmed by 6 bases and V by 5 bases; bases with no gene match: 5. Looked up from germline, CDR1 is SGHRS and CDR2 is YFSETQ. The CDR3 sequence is CASRGQGYGNEQFF. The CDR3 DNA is TGCGCCAGCAGGGGACAGGGGTATGGCAATGAGCAGTTCTTC.

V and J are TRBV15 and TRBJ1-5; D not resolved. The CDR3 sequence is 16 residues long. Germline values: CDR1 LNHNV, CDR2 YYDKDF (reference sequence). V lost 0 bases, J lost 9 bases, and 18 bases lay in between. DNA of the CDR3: TGTGCCACCAGCAGAGATCTAGGGCAGGTCCCAAGGCCCCAGCATTTT. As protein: CATSRDLGQVPRPQHF.